This T cell receptor beta chain was profiled in a study of CD8 T cell repertoires and HIV-1 epitope variants. Germline lookup yields CDR1 SGHTA and CDR2 FQGTGA. There are 14 residues in the CDR3. J was trimmed by 6 bases and V by 5 bases; bases with no gene match: 7. The protocol was immunoSEQ multiplex PCR, while the TCRdb copy is restricted to in-frame clones and leaves out a portion. Among about 5,100 clones listed, around 62% were seen once. With respect to this clone: Its matching antigen is unknown.

The sequence came from a male donor with HIV. The chain carries TRBV7-3 and TRBJ2-3; 8 bases are shared with TRBD2. Sequencing was carried out using cultured CD8+ T cells derived from PBMCs. The CDR3 sequence is CASSPGGGWDTQYF. The DNA for the CDR3 is TGTGCCAGCAGCCCCGGGGGGGGATGGGATACGCAGTATTTT.